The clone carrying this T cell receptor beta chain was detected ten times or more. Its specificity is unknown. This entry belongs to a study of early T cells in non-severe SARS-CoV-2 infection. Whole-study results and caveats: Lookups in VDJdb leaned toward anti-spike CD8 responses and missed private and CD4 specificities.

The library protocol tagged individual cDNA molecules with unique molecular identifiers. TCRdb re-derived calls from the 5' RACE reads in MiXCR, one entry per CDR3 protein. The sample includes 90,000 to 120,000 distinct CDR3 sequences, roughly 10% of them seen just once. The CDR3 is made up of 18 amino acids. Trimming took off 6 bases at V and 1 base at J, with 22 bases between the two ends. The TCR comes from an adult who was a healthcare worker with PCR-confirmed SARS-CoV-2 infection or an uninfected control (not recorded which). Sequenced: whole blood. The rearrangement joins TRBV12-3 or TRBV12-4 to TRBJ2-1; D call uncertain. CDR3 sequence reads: CASSSHQWKGISYNEQFF. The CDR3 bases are TGTGCCAGCAGCTCCCACCAGTGGAAGGGAATATCCTACAATGAGCAGTTCTTC.